This T cell receptor (beta chain) was found in a study of T cell responses to AZD1222 COVID-19 vaccine. This table comes from immunoSEQ multiplex PCR, and its TCRdb copy is limited to in-frame clones, with some not included. The data hold 95,000 to 150,000 clones, with about nine tenths observed a single time. The sample consisted of peripheral blood, taken on day 0 of AZD1222 vaccination. The TCR originated in an adult in good health.

The CDR3: CASARQGGYTF. For the CDR3, the DNA is TGTGCCAGCGCGAGACAGGGGGGCTACACCTTC. The chain couples TRBV3-1 (or the pseudogene TRBV3-2) to TRBJ1-2; the match to TRBD1 covers 8 bases. Germline trimming cut 8 bases from V and 8 bases from J; bases unmatched to any gene: 4. Germline V gene lookup returns CDR1 LGHDT and CDR2 YNNKEL (reference sequence). The CDR3 covers 11 residues.